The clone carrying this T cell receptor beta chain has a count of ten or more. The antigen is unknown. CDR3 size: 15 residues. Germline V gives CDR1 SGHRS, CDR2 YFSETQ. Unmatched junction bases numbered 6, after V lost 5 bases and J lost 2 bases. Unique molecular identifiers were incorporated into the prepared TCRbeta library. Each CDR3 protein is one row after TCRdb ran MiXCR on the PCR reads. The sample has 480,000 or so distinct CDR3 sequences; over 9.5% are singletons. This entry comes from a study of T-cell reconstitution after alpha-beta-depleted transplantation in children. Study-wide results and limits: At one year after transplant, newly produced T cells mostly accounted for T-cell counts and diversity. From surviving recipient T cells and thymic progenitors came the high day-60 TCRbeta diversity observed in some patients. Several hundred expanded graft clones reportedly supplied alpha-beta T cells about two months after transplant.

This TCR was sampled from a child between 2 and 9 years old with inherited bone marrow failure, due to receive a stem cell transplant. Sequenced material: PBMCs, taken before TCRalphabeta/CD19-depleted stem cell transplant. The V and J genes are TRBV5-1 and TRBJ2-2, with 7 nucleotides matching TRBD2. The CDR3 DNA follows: TGCGCCAGCAGTGTCGGGACTACTAACACCGGGGAGCTGTTTTTT. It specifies CASSVGTTNTGELFF. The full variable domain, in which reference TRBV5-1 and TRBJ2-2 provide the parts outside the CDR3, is KAGVTQTPRYLIKTRGQQVTLSCSPISGHRSVSWYQQTPGQGLQFLFEYFSETQRNKGNFPGRFSGRQFSNSRSEMNVSTLELGDSALYLCASSVGTTNTGELFFGEGSRLTVL.